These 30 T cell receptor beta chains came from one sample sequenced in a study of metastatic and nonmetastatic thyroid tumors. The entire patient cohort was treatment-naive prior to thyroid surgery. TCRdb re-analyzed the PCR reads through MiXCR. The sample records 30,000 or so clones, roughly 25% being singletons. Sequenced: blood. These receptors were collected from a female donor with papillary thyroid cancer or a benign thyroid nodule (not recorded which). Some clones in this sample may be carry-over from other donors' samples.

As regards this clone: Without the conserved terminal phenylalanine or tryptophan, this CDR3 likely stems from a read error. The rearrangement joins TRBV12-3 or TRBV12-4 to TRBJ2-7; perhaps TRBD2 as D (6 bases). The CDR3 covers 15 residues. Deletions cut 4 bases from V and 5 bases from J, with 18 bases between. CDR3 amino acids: CASSCSGGLINEQYC. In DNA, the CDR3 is TGTGCCAGCAGTTGTTCTGGGGGACTGATCAACGAGCAGTACTGC.

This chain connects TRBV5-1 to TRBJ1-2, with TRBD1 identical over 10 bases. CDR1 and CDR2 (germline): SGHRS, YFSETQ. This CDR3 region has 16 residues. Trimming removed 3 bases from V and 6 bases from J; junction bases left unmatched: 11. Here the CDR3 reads CASSSAGTGVFHGYTF. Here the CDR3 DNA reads TGCGCCAGCAGCTCGGCGGGGACAGGGGTTTTTCATGGCTACACCTTC.

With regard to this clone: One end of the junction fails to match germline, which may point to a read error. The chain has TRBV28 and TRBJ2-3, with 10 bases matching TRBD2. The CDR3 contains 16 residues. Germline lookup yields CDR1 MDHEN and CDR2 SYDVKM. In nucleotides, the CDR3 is TGTGCCAGCAGCACTAGCGGGATGGGTGGCACAGATACGCAGTGTTTT. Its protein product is CASSTSGMGGTDTQCF.

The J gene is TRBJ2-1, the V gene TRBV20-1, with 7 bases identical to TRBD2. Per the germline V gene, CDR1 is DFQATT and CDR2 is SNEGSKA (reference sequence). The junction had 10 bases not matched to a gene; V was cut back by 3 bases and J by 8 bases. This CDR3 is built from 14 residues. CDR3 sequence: CSARGGGTRDEQFF. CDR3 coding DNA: TGCAGTGCTAGGGGGGGAGGGACGCGGGATGAGCAGTTCTTC.

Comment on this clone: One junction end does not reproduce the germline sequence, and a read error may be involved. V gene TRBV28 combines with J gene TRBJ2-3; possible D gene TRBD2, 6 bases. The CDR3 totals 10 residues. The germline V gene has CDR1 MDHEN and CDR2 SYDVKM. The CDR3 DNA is TGTGTCAGCGGAGGGGATAAGCAGTATTTT. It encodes CVSGGDKQYF.

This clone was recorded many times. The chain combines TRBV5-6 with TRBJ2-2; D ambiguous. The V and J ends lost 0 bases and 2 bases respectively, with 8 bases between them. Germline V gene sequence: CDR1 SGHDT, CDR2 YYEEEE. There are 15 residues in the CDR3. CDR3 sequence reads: CASSLGLGNTGELFF. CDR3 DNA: TGTGCCAGCAGCTTGGGGCTAGGTAACACCGGGGAGCTGTTTTTT.

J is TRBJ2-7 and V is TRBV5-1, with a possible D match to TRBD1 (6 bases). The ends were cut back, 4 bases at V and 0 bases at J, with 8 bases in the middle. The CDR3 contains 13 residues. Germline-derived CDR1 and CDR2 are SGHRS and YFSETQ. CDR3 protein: CASSADSSYEQYF. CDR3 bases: TGCGCCAGCAGCGCGGACAGCTCCTACGAGCAGTACTTC.

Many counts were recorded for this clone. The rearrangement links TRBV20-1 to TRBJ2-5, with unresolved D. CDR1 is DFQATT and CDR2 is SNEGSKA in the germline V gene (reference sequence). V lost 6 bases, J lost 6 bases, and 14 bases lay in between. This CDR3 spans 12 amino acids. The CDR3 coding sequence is TGCAGTGCCCTGGACCTGCGCCAGACCCAGTACTTC. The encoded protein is CSALDLRQTQYF.

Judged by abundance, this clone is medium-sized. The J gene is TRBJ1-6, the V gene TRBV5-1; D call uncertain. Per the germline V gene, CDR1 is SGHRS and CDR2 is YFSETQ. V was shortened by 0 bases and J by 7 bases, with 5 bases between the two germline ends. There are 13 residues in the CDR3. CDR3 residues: CASSLEQNSPLHF. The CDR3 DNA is TGCGCCAGCAGCTTGGAGCAGAATTCACCCCTCCACTTT.

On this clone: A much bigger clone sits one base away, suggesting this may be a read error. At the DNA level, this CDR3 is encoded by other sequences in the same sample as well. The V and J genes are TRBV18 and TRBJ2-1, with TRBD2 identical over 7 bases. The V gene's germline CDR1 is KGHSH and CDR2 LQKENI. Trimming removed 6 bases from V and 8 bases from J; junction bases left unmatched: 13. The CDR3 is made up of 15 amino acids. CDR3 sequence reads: CASSPASGRIYEQFF. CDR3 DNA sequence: TGTGCCAGCTCCCCAGCTAGCGGTAGGATCTATGAGCAGTTCTTC.

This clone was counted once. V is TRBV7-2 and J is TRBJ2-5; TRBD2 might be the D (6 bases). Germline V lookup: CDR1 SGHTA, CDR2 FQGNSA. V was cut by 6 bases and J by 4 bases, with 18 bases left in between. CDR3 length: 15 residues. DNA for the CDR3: TGTGCCAGCAGACCCTTCAGGGAGGTTGCAGAGACCCAGTACTTC. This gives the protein CASRPFREVAETQYF. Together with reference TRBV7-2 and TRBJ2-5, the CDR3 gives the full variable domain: GAGVSQSPSNKVTEKGKDVELRCDPISGHTALYWYRQSLGQGLEFLIYFQGNSAPDKSGLPSDRFSAERTGGSVSTLTIQRTQQEDSAVYLCASRPFREVAETQYFGPGTRLLVL.

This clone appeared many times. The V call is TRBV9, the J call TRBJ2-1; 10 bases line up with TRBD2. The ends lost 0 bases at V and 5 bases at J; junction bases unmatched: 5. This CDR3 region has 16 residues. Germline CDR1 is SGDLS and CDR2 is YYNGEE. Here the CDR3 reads CASSVEDLAGDNEQFF. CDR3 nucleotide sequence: TGTGCCAGCAGCGTAGAGGACCTAGCGGGAGACAATGAGCAGTTCTTC.

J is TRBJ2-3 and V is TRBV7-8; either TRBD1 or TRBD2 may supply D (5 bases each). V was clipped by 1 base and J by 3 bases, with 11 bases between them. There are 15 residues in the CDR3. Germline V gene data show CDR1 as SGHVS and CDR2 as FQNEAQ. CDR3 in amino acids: CASSLGDHQTDTQYF. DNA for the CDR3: TGTGCCAGCAGCTTAGGGGACCACCAAACAGATACGCAGTATTTT.

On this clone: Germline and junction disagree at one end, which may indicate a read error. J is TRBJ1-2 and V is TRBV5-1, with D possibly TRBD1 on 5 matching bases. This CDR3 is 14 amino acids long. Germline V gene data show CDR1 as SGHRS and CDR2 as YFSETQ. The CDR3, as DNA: TGCGCCAGCAGCGCTGCCGACAGTGGTTATGACTACACCTTC. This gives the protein CASSAADSGYDYTF. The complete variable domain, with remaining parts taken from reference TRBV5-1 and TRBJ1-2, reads KAGVTQTPRYLIKTRGQQVTLSCSPISGHRSVSWYQQTPGQGLQFLFEYFSETQRNKGNFPGRFSGRQFSNSRSEMNVSTLELGDSALYLCASSAADSGYDYTFGSGTRLTVV.

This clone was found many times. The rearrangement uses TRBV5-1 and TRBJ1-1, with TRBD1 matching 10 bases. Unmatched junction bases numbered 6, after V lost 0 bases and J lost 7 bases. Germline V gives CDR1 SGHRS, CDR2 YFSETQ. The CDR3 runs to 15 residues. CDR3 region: CASSLGQGAGDEAFF. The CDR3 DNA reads TGCGCCAGCAGCTTGGGACAGGGGGCCGGGGATGAAGCTTTCTTT.

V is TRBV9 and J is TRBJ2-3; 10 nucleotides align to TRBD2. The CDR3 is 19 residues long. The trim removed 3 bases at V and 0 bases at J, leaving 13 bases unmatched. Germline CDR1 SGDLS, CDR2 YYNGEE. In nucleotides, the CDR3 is TGTGCCAGCAGCGGGCCACTAGGACTAGCGGAAATGAGCACAGATACGCAGTATTTT. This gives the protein CASSGPLGLAEMSTDTQYF. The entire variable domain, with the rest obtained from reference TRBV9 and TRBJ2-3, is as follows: DSGVTQTPKHLITATGQRVTLRCSPRSGDLSVYWYQQSLDQGLQFLIQYYNGEERAKGNILERFSAQQFPDLHSELNLSSLELGDSALYFCASSGPLGLAEMSTDTQYFGPGTRLTVL.

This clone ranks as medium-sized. The CDR3 DNA follows: TGTGCCAGCAGTACAGAGGGATCGGCCTACGAGCAGTACTTC. Translating it yields CASSTEGSAYEQYF. V is TRBV6-1 and J is TRBJ2-7; D possibly corresponds to TRBD2 (5 bases). V shed 5 bases and J shed 2 bases, with 13 bases lying between them. The CDR3 length is 14 residues. Germline loops: CDR1 MNHNS, CDR2 SASEGT.

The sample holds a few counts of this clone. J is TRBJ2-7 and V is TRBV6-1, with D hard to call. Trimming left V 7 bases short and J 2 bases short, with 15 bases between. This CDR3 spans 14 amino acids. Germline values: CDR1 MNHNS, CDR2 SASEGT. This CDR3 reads CASNPEGFAYEQYF. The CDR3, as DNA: TGTGCCAGCAACCCGGAAGGGTTCGCCTACGAGCAGTACTTC.

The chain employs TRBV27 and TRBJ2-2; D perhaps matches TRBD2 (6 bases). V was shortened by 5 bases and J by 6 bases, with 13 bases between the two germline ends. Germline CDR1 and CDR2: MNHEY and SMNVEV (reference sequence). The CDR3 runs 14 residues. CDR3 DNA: TGTGCCAGCAGTCCGATTGGAGGGTCCGGGGAGCTGTTTTTT. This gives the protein CASSPIGGSGELFF.

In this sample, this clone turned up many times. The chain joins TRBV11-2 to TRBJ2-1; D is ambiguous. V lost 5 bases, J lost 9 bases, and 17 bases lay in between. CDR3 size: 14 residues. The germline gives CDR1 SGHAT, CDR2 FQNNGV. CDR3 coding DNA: TGTGCCAGCAGCCGACCGTATTCGGTAGGTGAGCAGTTCTTC. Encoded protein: CASSRPYSVGEQFF. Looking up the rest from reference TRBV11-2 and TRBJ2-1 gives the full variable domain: EAGVAQSPRYKIIEKRQSVAFWCNPISGHATLYWYQQILGQGPKLLIQFQNNGVVDDSQLPKDRFSAERLKGVDSTLKIQPAKLEDSAVYLCASSRPYSVGEQFFGPGTRLTVL.

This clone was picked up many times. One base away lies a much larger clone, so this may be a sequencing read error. The CDR3 DNA sequence: TGCAGTGCTAGATTGGTAGGGCAGAACTACGGGCAGTACTTC. It specifies CSARLVGQNYGQYF. This rearrangement joins TRBV20-1 to TRBJ2-7; D is uncertain. The CDR3 is made up of 14 amino acids. CDR1 DFQATT and CDR2 SNEGSKA come from the germline V gene (reference sequence).

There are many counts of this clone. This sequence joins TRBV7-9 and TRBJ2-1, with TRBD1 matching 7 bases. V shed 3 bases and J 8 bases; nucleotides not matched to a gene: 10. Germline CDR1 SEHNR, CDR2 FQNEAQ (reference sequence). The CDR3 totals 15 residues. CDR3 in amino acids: CASSLGQTLGDEQFF. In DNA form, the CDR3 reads TGTGCCAGCAGCTTGGGACAGACCCTTGGCGATGAGCAGTTCTTC.

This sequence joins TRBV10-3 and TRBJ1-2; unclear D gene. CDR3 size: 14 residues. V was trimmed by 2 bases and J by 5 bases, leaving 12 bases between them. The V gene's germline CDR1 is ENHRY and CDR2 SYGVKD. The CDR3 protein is CAISEHEVPYGYTF. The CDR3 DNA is TGTGCCATCAGTGAGCACGAGGTTCCTTATGGCTACACCTTC.

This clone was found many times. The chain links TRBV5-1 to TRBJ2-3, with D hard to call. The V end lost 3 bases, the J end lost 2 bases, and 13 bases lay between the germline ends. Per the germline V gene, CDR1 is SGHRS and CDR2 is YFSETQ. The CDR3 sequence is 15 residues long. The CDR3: CASSSELPITDTQYF. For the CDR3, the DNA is TGCGCCAGCAGCTCTGAACTACCTATCACAGATACGCAGTATTTT.

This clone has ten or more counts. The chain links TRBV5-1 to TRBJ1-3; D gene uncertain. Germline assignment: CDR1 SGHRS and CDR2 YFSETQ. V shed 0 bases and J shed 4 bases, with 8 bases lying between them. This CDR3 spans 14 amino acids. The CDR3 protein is CASSLEAQGNTIYF. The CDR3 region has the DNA TGCGCCAGCAGCTTGGAAGCTCAGGGAAACACCATATATTTT.

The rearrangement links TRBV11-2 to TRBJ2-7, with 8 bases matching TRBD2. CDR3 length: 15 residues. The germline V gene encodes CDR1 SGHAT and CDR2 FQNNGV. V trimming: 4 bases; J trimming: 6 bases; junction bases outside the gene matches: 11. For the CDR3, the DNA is TGTGCCAGCAGCTCATTAGGGGCGGGAGGTTCCGAGCAGTACTTC. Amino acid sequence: CASSSLGAGGSEQYF. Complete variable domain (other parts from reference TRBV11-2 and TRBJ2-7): EAGVAQSPRYKIIEKRQSVAFWCNPISGHATLYWYQQILGQGPKLLIQFQNNGVVDDSQLPKDRFSAERLKGVDSTLKIQPAKLEDSAVYLCASSSLGAGGSEQYFGPGTRLTVT.

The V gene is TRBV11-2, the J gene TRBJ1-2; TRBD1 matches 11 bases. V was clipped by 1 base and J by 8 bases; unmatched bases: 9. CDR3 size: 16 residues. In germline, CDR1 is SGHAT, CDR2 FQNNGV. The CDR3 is CASSLGVLGQGVGYTF. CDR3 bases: TGTGCCAGCAGCTTAGGAGTGTTGGGACAGGGGGTCGGCTACACCTTC.

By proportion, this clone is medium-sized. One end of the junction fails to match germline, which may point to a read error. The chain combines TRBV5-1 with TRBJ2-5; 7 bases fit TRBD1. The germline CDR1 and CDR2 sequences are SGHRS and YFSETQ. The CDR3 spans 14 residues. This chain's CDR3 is CASTLQGVEETQYF. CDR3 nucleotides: TGCGCCAGCACCTTGCAGGGGGTTGAAGAGACCCAGTACTTC.

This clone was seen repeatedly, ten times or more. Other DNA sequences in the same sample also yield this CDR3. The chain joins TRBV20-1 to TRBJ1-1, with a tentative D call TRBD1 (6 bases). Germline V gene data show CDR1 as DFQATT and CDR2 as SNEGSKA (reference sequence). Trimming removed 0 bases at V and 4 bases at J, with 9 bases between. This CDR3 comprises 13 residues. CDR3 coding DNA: TGCAGTGCTAGAGAGGGGGCGCGCACTGAAGCTTTCTTT. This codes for CSAREGARTEAFF.

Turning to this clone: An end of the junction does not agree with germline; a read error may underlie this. CDR3 protein: CSSRQLQGIGGYTF. In DNA form, the CDR3 reads TGTTCCAGCAGACAGTTACAGGGGATAGGTGGCTACACCTTC. V and J are TRBV6-2 or TRBV6-3 and TRBJ1-2; TRBD1 matches 7 bases. This CDR3 is 14 amino acids long. From germline, CDR1 is MNHEY and CDR2 SVGEGT.